This is a list of T cell receptor beta chains from one sample in a study of control samples from healthy donors and cancer patients. Method: immunoSEQ multiplex PCR; TCRdb's copy keeps in-frame clones and lacks some. The sample has tens of thousands of clones, approximately 80% seen once. The sequencing sample was made of blood. These receptors were taken from a man in his 70s in good health. The CDR3 runs from the conserved cysteine through the conserved F or W. D genes are given only for firm matches. Expanded clones are given a class, and other clones once, few, many or no size at all.

clone_size	v_call	d_call	cdr3_length	j_call	cdr3_aa	cdr3_nt
NA	TRBV2	NA	14	TRBJ2-7	CASTRGDTSYEQYF	TGTGCCAGCACCCGCGGGGACACATCTTACGAGCAGTACTTC
NA	TRBV10-2	NA	16	TRBJ2-7	CASSEFTTRGFGEQYF	TGCGCCAGCAGTGAGTTTACCACTAGGGGATTTGGGGAGCAGTACTTC
NA	TRBV19	NA	18	TRBJ1-2	CASSIGPDRISLNYGYTF	TGTGCCAGTAGTATTGGGCCGGACAGAATATCCCTTAACTATGGCTACACCTTC
NA	TRBV4-2	NA	15	TRBJ1-2	CASSQASGTFYGYTF	TGTGCCAGCAGCCAAGCGTCCGGCACCTTCTATGGCTACACCTTC
NA	TRBV5-6	TRBD1	15	TRBJ1-4	CASSSRDRRHEKLFF	TGTGCCAGCAGCTCCCGGGACAGGCGCCATGAAAAACTGTTTTTT
once	TRBV10-1	NA	14	TRBJ2-7	CASSPDREVYEQYF	TGCGCCAGCAGCCCCGACAGGGAGGTCTACGAGCAGTACTTC
NA	TRBV10-1	NA	13	TRBJ2-5	CASSESIGETQYF	TGCGCCAGCAGTGAGTCGATTGGGGAGACCCAGTACTTC
NA	TRBV5-1	NA	12	TRBJ1-1	CASSREGTEAFF	TGCGCCAGCAGTAGGGAAGGGACTGAAGCTTTCTTT
NA	TRBV3-1/TRBV3-2	NA	15	TRBJ1-2	CASSHSSGINYGYTF	TGTGCCAGCAGCCACTCTTCAGGGATTAACTATGGCTACACCTTC
NA	TRBV7-6	NA	13	TRBJ2-5	CASSGGSQETQYF	TGTGCCAGCAGCGGGGGCTCACAAGAGACCCAGTACTTC
NA	TRBV5-1	TRBD1	15	TRBJ2-3	CASSRQGEGTDTQYF	TGCGCCAGCAGCAGACAGGGAGAAGGCACAGATACGCAGTATTTT
NA	TRBV3-1/TRBV3-2	TRBD2	18	TRBJ2-5	CASSQVGTSGAQGETQYF	TGTGCCAGCAGCCAAGTCGGGACTAGCGGGGCTCAAGGAGAGACCCAGTACTTC
NA	TRBV11-3	NA	15	TRBJ2-7	CASSETGPFSYEQYF	TGTGCCAGCAGCGAAACAGGGCCGTTTTCCTACGAGCAGTACTTC
NA	TRBV7-8	TRBD1	16	TRBJ1-2	CASSLGRTGSHYGYTF	TGTGCCAGCAGCTTAGGGCGGACAGGATCCCACTATGGCTACACCTTC
once	TRBV7-6	NA	15	TRBJ2-3	CASSWGLASTDTQYF	TGTGCCAGCAGCTGGGGACTGGCTAGCACAGATACGCAGTATTTT
few	TRBV11-2	NA	16	TRBJ2-7	CASRRVSLLSAYEQYF	TGTGCCAGCCGCCGGGTTTCTCTTTTGAGCGCCTACGAGCAGTACTTC
NA	TRBV19	TRBD1	18	TRBJ1-3	CASSIVTTQGAPGNTIYF	TGTGCCAGTAGTATAGTTACCACGCAGGGGGCGCCTGGAAACACCATATATTTT
NA	TRBV15	NA	13	TRBJ2-5	CATSRDLGETQYF	TGTGCCACCAGCAGAGATCTTGGAGAGACCCAGTACTTC
NA	TRBV13	NA	15	TRBJ2-7	CASSSLGVTVVGQYF	TGTGCCAGCAGCTCGCTGGGTGTCACCGTGGTGGGGCAGTACTTC
NA	TRBV11-2	NA	14	TRBJ2-1	CASSLGPGPNEQFF	TGTGCCAGCAGCTTAGGGCCAGGCCCCAATGAGCAGTTCTTC
NA	TRBV2	TRBD2	16	TRBJ2-1	CASRKELAGAYNEQFF	TGTGCCAGCAGGAAAGAGCTAGCGGGGGCCTACAATGAGCAGTTCTTC
NA	TRBV9	NA	13	TRBJ2-1	CASSPGWGNEQFF	TGTGCCAGCAGCCCCGGCTGGGGCAATGAGCAGTTCTTC
NA	TRBV28	TRBD1	12	TRBJ1-1	CASSLGQPGTFF	TGTGCCAGCAGTTTGGGACAGCCTGGGACTTTCTTT
NA	TRBV19	NA	14	TRBJ1-5	CASSNTGFYQPQHF	TGTGCCAGTAGTAACACAGGGTTTTATCAGCCCCAGCATTTT
NA	TRBV18	NA	15	TRBJ1-4	CASSPPDSPNEKLFF	TGTGCCAGCTCACCGCCGGACAGTCCTAATGAAAAACTGTTTTTT